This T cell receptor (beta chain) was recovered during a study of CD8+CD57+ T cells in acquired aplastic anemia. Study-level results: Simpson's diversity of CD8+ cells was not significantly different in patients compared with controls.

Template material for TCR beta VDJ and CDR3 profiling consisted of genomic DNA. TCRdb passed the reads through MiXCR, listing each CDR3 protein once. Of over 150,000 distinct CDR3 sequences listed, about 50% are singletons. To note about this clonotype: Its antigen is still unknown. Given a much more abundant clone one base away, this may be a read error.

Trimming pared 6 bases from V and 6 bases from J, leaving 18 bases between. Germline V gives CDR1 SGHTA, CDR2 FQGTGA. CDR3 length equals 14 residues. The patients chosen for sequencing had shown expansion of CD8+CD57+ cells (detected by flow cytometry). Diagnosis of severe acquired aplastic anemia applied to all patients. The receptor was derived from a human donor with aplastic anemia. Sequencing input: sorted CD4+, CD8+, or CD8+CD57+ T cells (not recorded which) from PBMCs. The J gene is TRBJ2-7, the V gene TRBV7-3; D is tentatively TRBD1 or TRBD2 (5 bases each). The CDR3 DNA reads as TGTGCCAGCAGTAGCCGGGGCTTACTGACCGAGCAGTACTTC. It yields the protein CASSSRGLLTEQYF.